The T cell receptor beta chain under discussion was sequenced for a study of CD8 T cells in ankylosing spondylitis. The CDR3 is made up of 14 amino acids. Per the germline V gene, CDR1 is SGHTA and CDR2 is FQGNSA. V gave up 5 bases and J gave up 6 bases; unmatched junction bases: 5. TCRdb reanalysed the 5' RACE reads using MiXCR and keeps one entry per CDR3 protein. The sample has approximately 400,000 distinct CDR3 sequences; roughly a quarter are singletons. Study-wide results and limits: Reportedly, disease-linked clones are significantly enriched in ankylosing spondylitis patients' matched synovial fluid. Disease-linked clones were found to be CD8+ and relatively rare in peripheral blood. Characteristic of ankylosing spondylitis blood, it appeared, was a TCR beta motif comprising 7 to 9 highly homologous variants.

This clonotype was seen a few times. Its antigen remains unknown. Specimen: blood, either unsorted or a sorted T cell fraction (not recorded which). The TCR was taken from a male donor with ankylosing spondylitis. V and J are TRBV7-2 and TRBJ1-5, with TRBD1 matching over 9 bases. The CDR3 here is CASSGTGSGQPQHF. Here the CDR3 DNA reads TGTGCCAGCAGCGGGACAGGGTCGGGTCAGCCCCAGCATTTT.